This TCR beta chain was obtained from a study of T cells in Graves' hyperthyroidism and ophthalmopathy. Study-level points and caveats: The blood repertoire included most of the expanded thyroid clonotypes above 0.001.

V was pared by 5 bases and J by 6 bases, with 10 bases of the junction left unmatched. The CDR3 contains 15 residues. Germline-derived CDR1 and CDR2 are LNHDA and SQIVND (reference sequence). This clonotype has more than one count but fewer than ten. Its antigen is not identified. Template material for amplifying TCR beta CDR3 regions consisted of RNA transcripts. HTBI primers were used for first-round RT-PCR of the TCR CDR3. MiXCR, run by TCRdb on the multiplex PCR reads, gives a single entry per CDR3 protein. This table has hundreds of thousands of distinct CDR3 sequences, roughly 14% appearing once. Ophthalmopathy patients showed a Clinical Activity Score of at least 3, NOSPECS grade of at least 4 and duration under 3 months.

Material: blood. The V gene is TRBV19, the J gene TRBJ2-3; 8 bases are shared with TRBD2. This receptor was taken from a woman in her 40s with Graves' ophthalmopathy. The DNA for the CDR3 is TGTGCCAGTAGTCCCCCTACGGGAGGGCGTGATACGCAGTATTTT. Residues: CASSPPTGGRDTQYF.